These 30 T cell receptor beta chains came from one sample sequenced in a study of Ad26.COV2.S vaccination and SARS-CoV-2 variants. Described treatment: about 20 received Ad26.COV2.S at low or high dose, single or two shots; about 5 received placebo; per-sample allocation not given. All samples were drawn on day 63, counting from the first vaccine or placebo injection. The method was immunoSEQ multiplex PCR; TCRdb's version includes in-frame clones alone and lacks a portion of them. The sample has about 480,000 clones, approximately 90% seen once. This specimen was peripheral blood, taken in a trial of Ad26.COV2.S vaccine versus placebo. The receptors derive from a person aged 18-60 years who received the Ad26.COV2.S COVID-19 vaccine or a placebo.

The rearrangement joins TRBV28 to TRBJ1-1, with D uncertain. Germline CDR1 reads MDHEN; CDR2 reads SYDVKM. V was pared by 4 bases and J by 1 base, with 16 bases between. The CDR3 is 16 residues long. The CDR3 DNA is TGTGCCAGCAGTTCCCAGACGGTTACAACGAACACTGAAGCTTTCTTT. Amino acid sequence: CASSSQTVTTNTEAFF.

The chain recombines TRBV5-1 with TRBJ1-6; TRBD1 might be the D (5 bases). V lost 6 bases and J lost 6, with 10 bases in between. CDR3 length: 13 residues. Looked up from germline, CDR1 is SGHRS and CDR2 is YFSETQ. Written as DNA, the CDR3 is TGCGCCAGCAAGGACAACCCTAATTCACCCCTCCACTTT. It specifies CASKDNPNSPLHF.

This chain links TRBV28 with TRBJ2-2; 7 bases are shared with TRBD2. Trimming took 3 bases from V and 4 from J; bases not matched to a gene: 5. The CDR3 sequence is 15 residues long. The germline V gene has CDR1 MDHEN and CDR2 SYDVKM. CDR3 DNA: TGTGCCAGCAGTTTTGGGAGGGCGATCACCGGGGAGCTGTTTTTT. This gives the protein CASSFGRAITGELFF.

The V and J genes are TRBV14 and TRBJ1-1, with a possible D match to TRBD1 (5 bases). V dropped 4 bases and J dropped 2 bases, with 17 bases sitting between them. The CDR3 extends over 16 amino acids. CDR1 SGHDN and CDR2 FVKESK come from the germline V gene. CDR3 in amino acids: CASSPSLGQGNTEAFF. CDR3 DNA: TGTGCCAGCAGCCCGTCCCTTGGGCAGGGAAACACTGAAGCTTTCTTT.

The genes are TRBV10-3 and TRBJ1-2, with no clear D. Per the germline V gene, CDR1 is ENHRY and CDR2 is SYGVKD. Deletions cut 5 bases from V and 5 bases from J, with 21 bases between. The CDR3 is 16 residues long. CDR3 DNA sequence: TGTGCCATCAGTCCCTTGATGTCGCAGCGCCCTTATGGCTACACCTTC. This encodes CAISPLMSQRPYGYTF.

The rearrangement joins TRBV19 to TRBJ1-5, with D maybe TRBD1 (6 bases). The CDR3 loop spans 17 amino acids. The ends were cut back, 2 bases at V and 0 bases at J, with 14 bases in the middle. Germline CDR1 is LNHDA and CDR2 is SQIVND (reference sequence). The CDR3, as DNA: TGTGCCAGTAGTATAAAGGGGGGGGGAGCTAGCAATCAGCCCCAGCATTTT. Translation: CASSIKGGGASNQPQHF.

CDR3 protein: CASNPDTGELFF. DNA of the CDR3: TGTGCCAGCAACCCGGATACCGGGGAGCTGTTTTTT. The chain links TRBV19 to TRBJ2-2; unclear D gene. Trimming took off 9 bases at V and 5 bases at J, with 10 bases between the two ends. This CDR3 spans 12 amino acids. Germline V gene lookup returns CDR1 LNHDA and CDR2 SQIVND (reference sequence).

A word on this clone: The sample contains more than one DNA sequence encoding this CDR3. The chain employs TRBV28 and TRBJ1-5, with a possible D match to TRBD1 (5 bases). This CDR3 is built from 12 residues. V was pared by 3 bases and J by 7 bases, with 7 bases between. In germline, CDR1 is MDHEN, CDR2 SYDVKM. This chain's CDR3 is CASSFQGQPQHF. The DNA of the CDR3 is TGTGCCAGCAGTTTTCAGGGCCAGCCCCAGCATTTT.

V usage is TRBV3-1 (or the pseudogene TRBV3-2) and J usage is TRBJ2-5; D is ambiguous. V shed 1 base and J shed 7 bases, with 13 bases lying between them. The CDR3 consists of 14 residues. In germline, CDR1 is LGHDT, CDR2 YNNKEL (reference sequence). DNA of the CDR3: TGTGCCAGCAGCCAAGTGAACGGCTACGGGACCCAGTACTTC. Its protein product is CASSQVNGYGTQYF.

The rearrangement uses TRBV18 and TRBJ2-7; 8 bases match TRBD2. The germline V gene has CDR1 KGHSH and CDR2 LQKENI. Trimming took 8 bases from V and 0 from J; bases not matched to a gene: 9. This CDR3 comprises 15 residues. For the CDR3, the DNA is TGTGCCAGCACTCCGGGCGGGAGGTCCTCCTACGAGCAGTACTTC. Protein sequence: CASTPGGRSSYEQYF. Together with reference TRBV18 and TRBJ2-7, the CDR3 gives the full variable domain: NAGVMQNPRHLVRRRGQEARLRCSPMKGHSHVYWYRQLPEEGLKFMVYLQKENIIDESGMPKERFSAEFPKEGPSILRIQQVVRGDSAAYFCASTPGGRSSYEQYFGPGTRLTVT.

As DNA, the CDR3 is TGTGCCAGCAGCCCAGACGTGGGCCCCTACAATGAGCAGTTCTTC. The encoded protein is CASSPDVGPYNEQFF. This sequence joins TRBV14 and TRBJ2-1, with D unresolved. V lost 4 bases to trimming and J lost 2 bases, with 12 bases between them. Germline V gene lookup returns CDR1 SGHDN and CDR2 FVKESK. The CDR3 extends over 15 amino acids.

This clone was observed a single time. The genes are TRBV29-1 and TRBJ2-7, with D perhaps matching TRBD1 or TRBD2 (5 bases each). This CDR3 contains 17 residues. The V gene's germline CDR1 is SQVTM and CDR2 ANQGSEA. Trimming cost V 2 bases and J 2 bases, with 22 bases left between them. CDR3 nucleotides: TGCAGCGTTGAACACTTTGGGGGTCTAGAAAGCCCCTACGAGCAGTACTTC. This gives the protein CSVEHFGGLESPYEQYF.

V gene TRBV29-1 combines with J gene TRBJ1-4; TRBD1 matches 8 bases. The germline V gene encodes CDR1 SQVTM and CDR2 ANQGSEA. This CDR3 has 15 residues. Losses at the gene ends were 0 bases for V and 7 bases for J; bases not matched to a gene: 7. CDR3 coding DNA: TGCAGCGTTGAAGATACCCAGGGGGCAGGTGAAAAACTGTTTTTT. Its protein is CSVEDTQGAGEKLFF. The whole variable domain, filled in from reference TRBV29-1 and TRBJ1-4, reads SAVISQKPSRDICQRGTSLTIQCQVDSQVTMMFWYRQQPGQSLTLIATANQGSEATYESGFVIDKFPISRPNLTFSTLTVSNMSPEDSSIYLCSVEDTQGAGEKLFFGSGTQLSVL.

The chain combines TRBV5-4 with TRBJ1-2; D may be TRBD1 (6 bases). Looked up from germline, CDR1 is SGHNT and CDR2 is YYREEE (reference sequence). Trimming shortened V by 0 bases and J by 8 bases, and 20 bases separated the two germline ends. This CDR3 has 16 residues. The CDR3, as DNA: TGTGCCAGCAGCTTGGGGGCGGGGGACACTGGAATGGGCTACACCTTC. This sequence encodes CASSLGAGDTGMGYTF.

This clone showed up just once. The chain uses TRBV5-4 and TRBJ2-1, with a weak D call TRBD2 (6 bases). Per the germline V gene, CDR1 is SGHNT and CDR2 is YYREEE (reference sequence). Trimming took off 4 bases at V and 7 bases at J, with 9 bases between the two ends. The CDR3 covers 12 residues. The CDR3 is CASSRLDNEQFF. Written as DNA, the CDR3 is TGTGCCAGCAGCCGACTAGATAATGAGCAGTTCTTC. Supplemented by reference TRBV5-4 and TRBJ2-1, the full variable domain reads ETGVTQSPTHLIKTRGQQVTLRCSSQSGHNTVSWYQQALGQGPQFIFQYYREEENGRGNFPPRFSGLQFPNYSSELNVNALELDDSALYLCASSRLDNEQFFGPGTRLTVL.

The chain couples TRBV2 to TRBJ1-4; D is unclear. Trimming stripped 6 bases from V and 8 bases from J, with 19 bases between. From germline, CDR1 is SNHLY and CDR2 FYNNEI. CDR3 length: 15 residues. CDR3 region: CASSSRGFLGEKLFF. CDR3 nucleotides: TGTGCCAGCAGCAGCCGGGGATTCCTTGGGGAAAAACTGTTTTTT.

V gene TRBV6-5 combines with J gene TRBJ2-7, with D possibly being TRBD1 or TRBD2 (6 bases each). Trimming took off 5 bases at V and 2 bases at J, with 16 bases between the two ends. Germline assignment: CDR1 MNHEY and CDR2 SVGAGI. The CDR3 has 15 amino acids. The CDR3 nucleotides are TGTGCCAGCAGTCCTACTGCGGGACACACCTACGAGCAGTACTTC. Protein product: CASSPTAGHTYEQYF.

For the CDR3, the DNA is TGTGCCAGCAGCCGACCCACAGGGGCGATCTCCTACGAGCAGTACTTC. Translated: CASSRPTGAISYEQYF. The chain has TRBV5-8 and TRBJ2-7, with 7 nucleotides matching TRBD1. Trimming removed 4 bases from V and 0 bases from J; junction bases left unmatched: 10. Germline V gene sequence: CDR1 SGHTS, CDR2 YDEGEE. CDR3 length: 16 amino acids. Complete variable domain (other parts from reference TRBV5-8 and TRBJ2-7): EAGVTQSPTHLIKTRGQQATLRCSPISGHTSVYWYQQALGLGLQFLLWYDEGEERNRGNFPPRFSGRQFPNYSSELNVNALELEDSALYLCASSRPTGAISYEQYFGPGTRLTVT.

This chain uses TRBV7-6 with TRBJ2-1, with D possibly being TRBD2 (6 bases). Germline CDR1 and CDR2: SGHVS and FNYEAQ. V was shortened by 0 bases and J by 2 bases, with 11 bases between the two germline ends. This CDR3 has 16 amino acids. CDR3 protein: CASSLAPSEPYNEQFF. Written as DNA, the CDR3 is TGTGCCAGCAGCTTAGCTCCTAGCGAACCCTACAATGAGCAGTTCTTC.

This clone was counted only a few times. The rearrangement joins TRBV7-8 to TRBJ2-7; D perhaps matches TRBD2 (5 bases). CDR3 size: 13 residues. Trimming pared 2 bases from V and 5 bases from J, leaving 10 bases between. Germline V gene lookup returns CDR1 SGHVS and CDR2 FQNEAQ. For the CDR3, the DNA is TGTGCCAGCAGCTTATCTGGGAGCCACGAGCAGTACTTC. Protein: CASSLSGSHEQYF. Full variable domain (missing parts from reference TRBV7-8 and TRBJ2-7): GAGVSQSPRYKVAKRGQDVALRCDPISGHVSLFWYQQALGQGPEFLTYFQNEAQLDKSGLPSDRFFAERPEGSVSTLKIQRTQQEDSAVYLCASSLSGSHEQYFGPGTRLTVT.

This chain uses TRBV5-6 with TRBJ1-2; D is perhaps TRBD1 (6 bases). The germline V gene has CDR1 SGHDT and CDR2 YYEEEE. The CDR3 sequence is 16 residues long. Trimming left V 4 bases short and J 7 bases short, with 23 bases between. In nucleotides, the CDR3 is TGTGCCAGCAGCGTCAGAGTGTTGCAGGGGCTGAGTGGCTACACCTTC. Protein: CASSVRVLQGLSGYTF. The complete variable domain, with remaining parts taken from reference TRBV5-6 and TRBJ1-2, reads DAGVTQSPTHLIKTRGQQVTLRCSPKSGHDTVSWYQQALGQGPQFIFQYYEEEERQRGNFPDRFSGHQFPNYSSELNVNALLLGDSALYLCASSVRVLQGLSGYTFGSGTRLTVV.

The J gene is TRBJ1-1, the V gene TRBV19, with 8 bases fitting TRBD1. This CDR3 comprises 14 residues. The V segment lost 3 bases and the J segment 5 bases; nucleotides outside the gene matches: 5. The V gene's germline CDR1 is LNHDA and CDR2 SQIVND (reference sequence). CDR3 nucleotides: TGTGCCAGTAGTATCCGGGACAGGAGGACTGAAGCTTTCTTT. Translating gives CASSIRDRRTEAFF.

CDR3 residues: CASSQVADFSYEQYF. CDR3 nucleotides: TGCGCCAGCAGCCAAGTAGCGGACTTCTCCTACGAGCAGTACTTC. This chain links TRBV4-3 with TRBJ2-7; D is possibly TRBD2 (6 bases). The germline V gene has CDR1 LGHNA and CDR2 YSLEER. Trimming shortened V by 1 base and J by 0 bases, and 10 bases separated the two germline ends. This CDR3 is 15 amino acids long.

This clone came up a few times. The V gene is TRBV5-6, the J gene TRBJ2-7; no clear D gene. Germline CDR1 and CDR2: SGHDT and YYEEEE. Trimming took off 4 bases at V and 4 bases at J, with 12 bases between the two ends. The CDR3 runs 13 residues. In nucleotides, the CDR3 is TGTGCCAGCAGCCTCCAGAGTCTTTACGAGCAGTACTTC. Residues: CASSLQSLYEQYF.

The chain recombines TRBV7-8 with TRBJ2-5, with a tentative D call TRBD2 (5 bases). The CDR3 runs 16 residues. Trimming took 5 bases from V and 2 from J, leaving 18 bases between them. CDR1 is SGHVS and CDR2 is FQNEAQ in the germline V gene. The CDR3 sequence: CASSHPASEAQETQYF. For the CDR3, the DNA is TGTGCCAGCAGCCATCCCGCCTCGGAGGCTCAAGAGACCCAGTACTTC. The variable domain in full, with the rest retrieved from reference TRBV7-8 and TRBJ2-5, is GAGVSQSPRYKVAKRGQDVALRCDPISGHVSLFWYQQALGQGPEFLTYFQNEAQLDKSGLPSDRFFAERPEGSVSTLKIQRTQQEDSAVYLCASSHPASEAQETQYFGPGTRLLVL.

The V call is TRBV6-6, the J call TRBJ2-7, with 7 bases lining up with TRBD2. The CDR3 has 15 residues. Germline lookup yields CDR1 MNHNY and CDR2 SVGAGI (reference sequence). J was trimmed by 2 bases and V by 4 bases; bases with no gene match: 8. The CDR3 DNA is TGTGCCAGCAGTTCCCCGGGACTAACCACCTACGAGCAGTACTTC. Translating it yields CASSSPGLTTYEQYF.

The chain combines TRBV12-2 with TRBJ2-3; TRBD2 is taken as the D call from the table, unchecked against the DNA. TRBV12-2 is deemed a pseudogene. This CDR3 spans 15 amino acids. The CDR3 DNA is TGTGCAAGTCGCTTAGATGGACTAGCGGGCGATACGCAGTATTTT. It specifies CASRLDGLAGDTQYF.

The chain couples TRBV4-1 to TRBJ2-5; 10 bases agree with TRBD2. Trimming took 1 base from V and 4 from J; bases not matched to a gene: 9. In germline, CDR1 is MGHRA, CDR2 YSYEKL. The CDR3 covers 17 residues. CDR3 in DNA: TGCGCCAGCAGCCAAGCTCGTAGGACTAGCGGCGGAGAGACCCAGTACTTC. Translation: CASSQARRTSGGETQYF.

The chain links TRBV24-1 to TRBJ2-1, with 8 nucleotides matching TRBD2. Germline V gene data show CDR1 as KGHDR and CDR2 as SFDVKD. V was pared by 3 bases and J by 8 bases, with 8 bases of the junction left unmatched. The CDR3 is 15 amino acids. The CDR3 DNA follows: TGTGCCACCAGTGATACTACTAGCGGAGACGATGAGCAGTTCTTC. It translates to CATSDTTSGDDEQFF.

The chain joins TRBV29-1 to TRBJ1-5, with a possible D match to TRBD1 (6 bases). CDR3 size: 13 residues. Deletions cut 6 bases from V and 4 bases from J, with 13 bases between. CDR1 is SQVTM, CDR2 ANQGSEA, per germline. Here the CDR3 reads CSVPGGPNQPQHF. CDR3 nucleotide sequence: TGCAGCGTCCCGGGGGGCCCTAATCAGCCCCAGCATTTT.